These 5 T cell receptor beta chains originate from one sample sequenced in a study of OX40 agonist ivuxolimab in advanced cancers. Using immunoSEQ multiplex PCR, the repertoire was profiled, and TCRdb retains in-frame clones only, with some absent. The top ten hold 0.4% to 0.5% of the sample, which has around 80,000 clones, 70% to 85% seen once. The input for sequencing was CD4+ or CD8+ T cells sorted from blood, taken in a trial of the OX40 agonist ivuxolimab. The receptors originated from an adult with an advanced solid tumor such as melanoma, head and neck, liver or kidney cancer.

The rearrangement joins TRBV11-2 to TRBJ2-5; 8 nucleotides match TRBD1. V shed 4 bases and J 5 bases; nucleotides not matched to a gene: 6. This CDR3 spans 14 amino acids. Germline V CDR1 and CDR2: SGHAT, FQNNGV. CDR3: CASSSTGAGETQYF. The CDR3 DNA follows: TGTGCCAGCAGCTCGACAGGGGCAGGGGAGACCCAGTACTTC. Variable domain in full (rest from reference TRBV11-2 and TRBJ2-5): EAGVAQSPRYKIIEKRQSVAFWCNPISGHATLYWYQQILGQGPKLLIQFQNNGVVDDSQLPKDRFSAERLKGVDSTLKIQPAKLEDSAVYLCASSSTGAGETQYFGPGTRLLVL.

V gene TRBV10-2 combines with J gene TRBJ1-5; unclear D gene. Looked up from germline, CDR1 is WSHSY and CDR2 is SAAADI. The CDR3 length is 14 residues. Trimming took 3 bases from V and 4 from J, leaving 10 bases between them. CDR3 region: CASSESGWNQPQHF. Here the CDR3 DNA reads TGCGCCAGCAGTGAATCGGGCTGGAATCAGCCCCAGCATTTT.

This chain links TRBV7-9 with TRBJ1-3; D remains unclear. CDR1 is SEHNR and CDR2 is FQNEAQ in the germline V gene (reference sequence). This CDR3 has 16 residues. V lost 1 base and J 1 base, leaving 11 bases between the germline ends. CDR3 bases: TGTGCCAGCAGCTTAGGGTCCTCGGCATCTGGAAACACCATATATTTT. Protein: CASSLGSSASGNTIYF.

The V gene is TRBV29-1, the J gene TRBJ2-7; tentative D call: TRBD1 (6 bases). Trimming stripped 6 bases from V and 1 base from J, with 10 bases between. The CDR3 is 12 residues long. Germline V gene lookup returns CDR1 SQVTM and CDR2 ANQGSEA. The DNA of the CDR3 is TGCAGCGTCCGACAGGATTCCTACGAGCAGTACTTC. Encoded protein: CSVRQDSYEQYF.

The rearrangement links TRBV4-3 to TRBJ1-3; no clear D. CDR3 length equals 15 residues. V shed 1 base and J shed 1 base, with 8 bases lying between them. Germline V gene sequence: CDR1 LGHNA, CDR2 YSLEER. The CDR3 bases are TGCGCCAGCAGCCAAGGGTGGAGTTCTGGAAACACCATATATTTT. It yields the protein CASSQGWSSGNTIYF.